Listed below are T cell receptor beta chains from one sample, sequenced in a study of shared clonotypes between healthy human individuals. The repertoire was sequenced with immunoSEQ multiplex PCR; TCRdb's copy has only in-frame clones and lacks some. The sample shows roughly 2.1 million clones, about 93% of them seen only once. Sequences were obtained from naive CD8+ T cells from PBMCs. The receptors shown here come from a man aged 18 to 29 in good health. Some clones in this sample may be carry-over from other donors' samples. The CDR3 runs from the conserved cysteine through the conserved F or W. The D gene is left open where the match is weak. Clone size is stated in some rows and not others, as once, few, many or a class when expanded.

v_call	j_call	clone_size	d_call	cdr3_aa	cdr3_nt
TRBV9	TRBJ2-5	.	.	CASSVDGQWYQETQYF	TGTGCCAGCAGCGTAGATGGACAGTGGTACCAAGAGACCCAGTACTTC
TRBV27	TRBJ2-1	.	.	CASSWVAYNEQFF	TGTGCCAGCAGTTGGGTCGCCTACAATGAGCAGTTCTTC
TRBV28	TRBJ1-1	.	.	CASTLGRTPHTEAFF	TGTGCCAGCACCCTTGGGAGGACACCCCACACTGAAGCTTTCTTT
TRBV7-3	TRBJ2-1	.	.	CASSLEESSYNEQFF	TGTGCCAGCAGCTTAGAAGAGAGCTCCTACAATGAGCAGTTCTTC
TRBV11-2	TRBJ2-7	.	.	CASSLGSLIIAYEQYF	TGTGCCAGCAGCTTAGGAAGCCTTATTATTGCCTACGAGCAGTACTTC
TRBV9	TRBJ2-3	once	TRBD2	CASSVAGTRPDTQYF	TGTGCCAGCAGCGTAGCTGGGACTAGGCCAGATACGCAGTATTTT
TRBV23-1	TRBJ2-7	.	TRBD2	CASSQFIAGAAQDDYEQYF	TGCGCCAGCAGTCAATTTATAGCGGGAGCGGCGCAAGATGACTACGAGCAGTACTTC
TRBV27	TRBJ2-1	.	.	CASSFRGSSYNEQFF	TGTGCCAGCAGTTTTCGCGGAAGCTCCTACAATGAGCAGTTCTTC
TRBV4-3	TRBJ2-2	.	.	CASSQDLRGGLSGELFF	TGCGCCAGCAGCCAAGATTTGAGGGGAGGCTTATCCGGGGAGCTGTTTTTT
TRBV4-3	TRBJ1-1	few	.	CASSQGGNTEAFF	TGCGCCAGCAGCCAAGGAGGGAACACTGAAGCTTTCTTT
TRBV18	TRBJ2-7	.	TRBD1	CASSLPGQGSYEQYF	TGTGCCAGCTCTCTCCCGGGACAGGGATCCTACGAGCAGTACTTC
TRBV5-6	TRBJ2-7	.	TRBD1	CASSLGQALRYEQYF	TGTGCCAGCAGCCTTGGACAGGCCTTAAGGTACGAGCAGTACTTC
TRBV7-3	TRBJ1-1	once	TRBD1	CASSHSGQGPTEAFF	TGTGCCAGCAGTCATTCGGGACAGGGACCCACTGAAGCTTTCTTT
TRBV6-6	TRBJ2-7	.	.	CAPKETRPYEQYF	TGTGCCCCCAAGGAAACCCGCCCCTACGAGCAGTACTTC
TRBV2	TRBJ2-4	.	.	CASSPYPPTSQGAKNIQYF	TGTGCCAGCAGTCCGTACCCTCCAACTTCCCAAGGGGCCAAAAACATTCAGTACTTC
TRBV14	TRBJ2-1	.	.	CASSQRLYNEQFF	TGTGCCAGCAGCCAACGACTGTACAATGAGCAGTTCTTC
TRBV27	TRBJ2-3	.	TRBD1	CASSTRQGETDTQYF	TGTGCCAGCAGTACCAGACAGGGGGAGACAGATACGCAGTATTTT
TRBV27	TRBJ1-1	.	.	CASSYSVGTEAFF	TGTGCCAGCAGTTACAGCGTGGGCACTGAAGCTTTCTTT
TRBV9	TRBJ1-3	.	.	CASSVGGGGGNTIYF	TGTGCCAGCAGCGTAGGAGGCGGGGGTGGAAACACCATATATTTT
TRBV10-1	TRBJ1-5	.	TRBD1	CASSPGTGEQPQHF	TGCGCCAGCAGTCCCGGGACAGGAGAGCAGCCCCAGCATTTT
TRBV29-1	TRBJ1-3	.	TRBD1	CSGLTGTGNTIYF	TGCAGCGGTCTGACAGGGACTGGAAACACCATATATTTT
TRBV11-2	TRBJ2-7	.	.	CASSQGPEQYF	TGTGCCAGCAGCCAGGGGCCCGAGCAGTACTTC
TRBV6-5	TRBJ1-4	.	.	CASSRTANEKLFF	TGTGCCAGCAGTAGGACGGCTAATGAAAAACTGTTTTTT
TRBV29-1	TRBJ2-5	.	.	CSAGTPGGVETQYF	TGCAGCGCCGGGACCCCTGGGGGTGTGGAGACCCAGTACTTC
TRBV5-6	TRBJ1-5	once	TRBD1	CASFPRDRALYSNQPQHF	TGTGCCAGCTTTCCCCGGGACAGGGCCCTCTATAGCAATCAGCCCCAGCATTTT
TRBV30	TRBJ1-2	.	.	CAWSPTPPGRYGYTF	TGTGCCTGGAGTCCTACGCCCCCCGGAAGGTATGGCTACACCTTC
TRBV4-2	TRBJ2-7	once	TRBD2	CASSQDTGLVGYEQYF	TGTGCCAGCAGCCAAGATACAGGACTAGTTGGGTACGAGCAGTACTTC
TRBV28	TRBJ1-1	few	.	CASLYGGTEAFF	TGTGCCAGCCTGTACGGTGGCACTGAAGCTTTCTTT
TRBV6-5	TRBJ2-7	.	.	CASRRGYEQYF	TGTGCCAGCAGAAGGGGATACGAGCAGTACTTC
TRBV7-9	TRBJ1-2	once	.	CASSPIGSNPNYGYTF	TGTGCCAGCAGCCCTATAGGGTCAAACCCTAACTATGGCTACACCTTC
TRBV4-1	TRBJ1-2	.	.	CASSQEPGRISGYTF	TGCGCCAGCAGCCAAGAGCCGGGGAGGATCTCTGGCTACACCTTC
TRBV7-9	TRBJ2-7	.	.	CASSLEGTGEQYF	TGTGCCAGCAGCTTAGAAGGTACGGGGGAGCAGTACTTC